The 31 T cell receptor beta chains listed next were all sequenced from one sample in a study of immune evolution from preneoplasia to lung adenocarcinoma. The assay was immunoSEQ multiplex PCR, and TCRdb's table has in-frame clones only and misses some. The table lists some 10,000 clones, roughly 77% of them singletons. The sample taken for sequencing was FFPE minimally invasive lung adenocarcinoma tissue. The source is a donor of 70 years or more with lung adenocarcinoma.

The rearrangement joins TRBV7-6 to TRBJ1-4; unclear D gene. CDR1 SGHVS and CDR2 FNYEAQ come from the germline V gene. With 5 bases removed from V and 11 bases from J, the gap between germline ends came to 15 bases. The CDR3 runs 13 residues. CDR3 in amino acids: CASSPSDGGKLFF. In DNA form, the CDR3 reads TGTGCCAGCAGCCCATCTGACGGTGGGAAACTGTTTTTT.

Remarks on this clone: The DNA is left out, because the CDR3 cannot be placed on it with certainty; the CDR3 is given as TCRdb lists it. The rearrangement links TRBV27 to TRBJ1-2; no check of the table's D call, TRBD1, against the DNA was made. The CDR3 has 14 residues if both end residues are counted. Germline V gene sequence: CDR1 MNHEY, CDR2 SMNVEV (reference sequence). CDR3 amino acids: CASSFLAGGSGYTF.

This clone showed up just a few times. The chain couples TRBV9 to TRBJ2-7; 13 positions match TRBD2. This CDR3 has 21 amino acids. Germline CDR1 SGDLS, CDR2 YYNGEE. J lost 2 bases, V lost 3 bases, and 20 bases had no gene match. The CDR3 region has the DNA TGTGCCAGCAGCGAGGAATCGGGACTAGCGGGATCGATAGGGGGGCCCTACGAGCAGTACTTC. As protein: CASSEESGLAGSIGGPYEQYF.

The chain links TRBV6-5 to TRBJ2-7; the D gene could be TRBD1 or TRBD2 (5 bases each). The CDR3 has 14 residues. CDR1 is MNHEY and CDR2 is SVGAGI in the germline V gene. V lost 4 bases to trimming and J lost 2 bases, with 12 bases between them. CDR3 amino acids: CASSSGTATYEQYF. The CDR3 nucleotides are TGTGCCAGCAGTTCCGGGACGGCGACCTACGAGCAGTACTTC.

The chain carries TRBV10-1 and TRBJ2-2; no reliable D call. Germline CDR1 reads WNHNN; CDR2 reads SYGVQD (reference sequence). The V and J ends lost 3 bases and 4 bases respectively, with 6 bases between them. The CDR3 covers 13 residues. CDR3 residues: CASSERRTGELFF. Here the CDR3 DNA reads TGCGCCAGCAGTGAACGCCGCACCGGGGAGCTGTTTTTT.

This rearrangement joins TRBV7-2 to TRBJ2-4, with D possibly TRBD1 on 5 matching bases. V was shortened by 1 base and J by 5 bases, with 9 bases between the two germline ends. Germline CDR1 is SGHTA and CDR2 is FQGNSA. The CDR3 consists of 14 residues. This CDR3 is CASSLDTGENIQYF. The CDR3, as DNA: TGTGCCAGCAGCTTAGACACAGGCGAAAACATTCAGTACTTC.

J is TRBJ2-7 and V is TRBV5-5, with TRBD1 matching over 10 bases. The germline V gene encodes CDR1 SGHKS and CDR2 YYEKEE (reference sequence). The CDR3 length is 16 residues. V shed 0 bases and J 4 bases; nucleotides not matched to a gene: 7. In DNA, the CDR3 is TGTGCCAGCAGCTTGGACCCCCGGGGACAGGGGTACGAGCAGTACTTC. Encoded protein: CASSLDPRGQGYEQYF.

Only one count was recorded for this clone. The rearrangement uses TRBV7-9 and TRBJ2-7; D perhaps matches TRBD1 (5 bases). V shed 1 base and J shed 5 bases, with 12 bases lying between them. The CDR3 has 14 amino acids. Germline-derived CDR1 and CDR2 are SEHNR and FQNEAQ (reference sequence). The CDR3 reads CASSLEAGIHEQYF. The CDR3 region has the DNA TGTGCCAGCAGCTTAGAGGCAGGGATCCACGAGCAGTACTTC.

This clone was counted between two and nine times. This chain uses TRBV7-6 with TRBJ2-7, with D unresolved. This CDR3 contains 15 residues. The ends were cut back, 1 base at V and 2 bases at J, with 12 bases in the middle. Germline CDR1 SGHVS, CDR2 FNYEAQ. The DNA of the CDR3 is TGTGCCAGCAGCTTAGAAAGCAGCCCGACCTACGAGCAGTACTTC. This codes for CASSLESSPTYEQYF.

By sample fraction, this clone is medium-sized (0.01 to 0.1%). V and J are TRBV7-9 and TRBJ1-1; D not resolved. V gave up 0 bases and J gave up 8 bases, with 16 bases separating them. Germline values: CDR1 SEHNR, CDR2 FQNEAQ (reference sequence). The CDR3 loop spans 15 amino acids. In DNA, the CDR3 is TGTGCCAGCAGCTTAGCGTTAGGGCCTCTCTCCGAAGCTTTCTTT. Amino acid sequence: CASSLALGPLSEAFF.

This chain links TRBV4-1 with TRBJ2-1; 11 bases align to TRBD2. The V and J ends lost 2 bases and 7 bases, in that order; junction bases with no gene match: 13. Per the germline V gene, CDR1 is MGHRA and CDR2 is YSYEKL. The CDR3 extends over 18 amino acids. The chain's CDR3 is CASSQKHPTSGSLNEQFF. The DNA for the CDR3 is TGCGCCAGCAGCCAAAAACACCCCACTAGCGGGAGTTTAAATGAGCAGTTCTTC.

V and J are TRBV19 and TRBJ1-2; D gene unclear. Germline V gives CDR1 LNHDA, CDR2 SQIVND (reference sequence). Trimming removed 4 bases from V and 3 bases from J, with 12 bases in between. The CDR3 is 14 amino acids. The CDR3 nucleotides read TGTGCCAGTAGTAATCCCGGGAGTTACTATGGCTACACCTTC. Translation gives CASSNPGSYYGYTF.

CDR3 protein: CASSSQGGAAGNTIYF. CDR3 bases: TGTGCCAGCAGCTCTCAGGGGGGGGCGGCTGGAAACACCATATATTTT. The rearrangement uses TRBV7-2 and TRBJ1-3, with 7 bases lining up with TRBD1. Trimming at V came to 4 bases and at J to 2 bases, leaving 8 bases not matched to a gene. CDR1 and CDR2 from the germline V gene are SGHTA and FQGNSA. The CDR3 runs 16 residues.

The V gene is TRBV9, the J gene TRBJ1-1; D uncertain. Germline loops: CDR1 SGDLS, CDR2 YYNGEE. With 3 bases removed from V and 5 bases from J, the gap between germline ends came to 14 bases. CDR3 length: 14 residues. CDR3 DNA: TGTGCCAGCAGCGAAACCCCCTCGGGGACTGAAGCTTTCTTT. It encodes CASSETPSGTEAFF.

The rearrangement joins TRBV5-1 to TRBJ2-5, with D perhaps TRBD1 (7 bases). Trimming cost V 0 bases and J 8 bases, with 14 bases left between them. Germline lookup yields CDR1 SGHRS and CDR2 YFSETQ. The CDR3 has 14 amino acids. The CDR3 region has the DNA TGCGCCAGCAGCTTGGAGGGGGGACAGACTACCCAGTACTTC. It encodes CASSLEGGQTTQYF.

The V call is TRBV29-1, the J call TRBJ1-2; 9 bases are shared with TRBD1. The CDR3 contains 12 residues. From germline, CDR1 is SQVTM and CDR2 ANQGSEA. The junction had 4 bases not matched to a gene; V was cut back by 6 bases and J by 5 bases. In DNA form, the CDR3 reads TGCAGCGTGGGGGACAGGGAGTATGGCTACACCTTC. Protein: CSVGDREYGYTF.

The chain carries TRBV14 and TRBJ1-2; D might be TRBD1 (6 bases). The CDR3 is 16 amino acids. Germline CDR1 SGHDN, CDR2 FVKESK. V lost 1 base and J lost 0, with 12 bases in between. The DNA of the CDR3 is TGTGCCAGCAGCCAAGCGGACAGAGCAGCTAACTATGGCTACACCTTC. Translated, it gives CASSQADRAANYGYTF.

The chain carries TRBV5-1 and TRBJ2-7; perhaps D is TRBD1 or TRBD2 (5 bases each). V was trimmed by 4 bases and J by 4 bases, leaving 12 bases between them. CDR3 size: 13 residues. Per germline, CDR1 SGHRS and CDR2 YFSETQ. The CDR3 DNA follows: TGCGCCAGCAGCCGGGACGGGTTTTACGAGCAGTACTTC. This gives the protein CASSRDGFYEQYF. The complete variable domain, with remaining parts taken from reference TRBV5-1 and TRBJ2-7, reads KAGVTQTPRYLIKTRGQQVTLSCSPISGHRSVSWYQQTPGQGLQFLFEYFSETQRNKGNFPGRFSGRQFSNSRSEMNVSTLELGDSALYLCASSRDGFYEQYFGPGTRLTVT.

CDR3 protein: CASSINSNTEAFF. CDR3 sequence (DNA): TGTGCCAGTAGTATAAACAGTAACACTGAAGCTTTCTTT. V gene TRBV19 combines with J gene TRBJ1-1; D is undetermined. The CDR3 totals 13 residues. Germline loops: CDR1 LNHDA, CDR2 SQIVND (reference sequence). V lost 2 bases and J lost 2, with 6 bases in between.

The V and J genes are TRBV28 and TRBJ2-1; either TRBD1 or TRBD2 may fit D (5 bases each). Germline V gives CDR1 MDHEN, CDR2 SYDVKM. Trimming took 5 bases from V and 5 from J, leaving 19 bases between them. The CDR3 totals 16 residues. The CDR3, as DNA: TGTGCCAGCAGTCCCTTCGGGGCTAGCAGTCACAATGAGCAGTTCTTC. Protein: CASSPFGASSHNEQFF.

The count of this clone is one. The J gene is TRBJ2-4, the V gene TRBV6-1, with 9 nucleotides matching TRBD2. V shed 4 bases and J 6 bases; nucleotides not matched to a gene: 7. Germline CDR1 MNHNS, CDR2 SASEGT. This CDR3 is built from 15 residues. The CDR3 spells CASSAGAGGLNIQYF. The CDR3, as DNA: TGTGCCAGCAGTGCGGGAGCGGGAGGTCTAAACATTCAGTACTTC.

J is TRBJ1-2 and V is TRBV28; 11 bases line up with TRBD1. The germline CDR1 and CDR2 sequences are MDHEN and SYDVKM. The length of the CDR3 is 15 residues. The J segment lost 8 bases and the V segment lost 1 base, leaving 6 bases of the junction unmatched. CDR3: CASSLSGQGVVGYTF. The CDR3 nucleotides read TGTGCCAGCAGTTTATCGGGACAGGGGGTGGTAGGCTACACCTTC.

The rearrangement joins TRBV7-3 to TRBJ2-7; D is unresolved. Trimming stripped 2 bases from V and 7 bases from J, with 18 bases between. The CDR3 is 15 amino acids. Germline values: CDR1 SGHTA, CDR2 FQGTGA. CDR3 sequence reads: CASSLFSGPSYEQYF. DNA for the CDR3: TGTGCCAGCAGCTTATTCTCCGGGCCCAGCTATGAGCAGTACTTC.

V usage is TRBV18 and J usage is TRBJ2-3, with 8 nucleotides matching TRBD2. This CDR3 is 16 amino acids long. In germline, CDR1 is KGHSH, CDR2 LQKENI. The V segment lost 3 bases and the J segment 4 bases; nucleotides outside the gene matches: 9. The chain's CDR3 is CASSPLRAGVADTQYF. In nucleotides, the CDR3 is TGTGCCAGCTCACCCCTCCGAGCGGGAGTTGCAGATACGCAGTATTTT.

The table lists this clone with a few counts. The same CDR3 can be traced to other DNA sequences in this sample. The rearrangement links TRBV5-1 to TRBJ1-2, with D possibly TRBD1 on 5 matching bases. The germline V and J ends were trimmed by 1 base and 0 bases, with 22 bases remaining between them. The CDR3 extends over 19 amino acids. From germline, CDR1 is SGHRS and CDR2 YFSETQ. The CDR3 reads CASSLSSRGTVNSNYGYTF. As DNA, the CDR3 is TGCGCCAGCAGCTTGTCTTCTCGCGGGACTGTCAATTCTAACTATGGCTACACCTTC.

Details on this clone: At one of its ends the junction is not consistent with the germline gene, which may arise from a read error. V usage is TRBV27 and J usage is TRBJ2-1; TRBD2 matches 11 bases. Germline V lookup: CDR1 MNHEY, CDR2 SMNVEV (reference sequence). The length of the CDR3 is 17 residues. The CDR3 sequence is CASSLSSLAGGFNEQFF. CDR3 nucleotides: TGTGCCAGCAGTCTATCCTCTCTAGCGGGAGGATTCAATGAGCAGTTCTTC.

This clone was picked up a small number of times. The chain couples TRBV15 to TRBJ2-7, with 9 nucleotides matching TRBD2. Trimming removed 5 bases from V and 5 bases from J; junction bases left unmatched: 10. Germline CDR1 and CDR2: LNHNV and YYDKDF (reference sequence). The CDR3 has 15 residues. CDR3 in amino acids: CATSAGRGRANEQYF. The CDR3 DNA reads TGTGCCACCAGCGCTGGGCGCGGGAGGGCCAACGAGCAGTACTTC. Supplemented by reference TRBV15 and TRBJ2-7, the full variable domain reads DAMVIQNPRYQVTQFGKPVTLSCSQTLNHNVMYWYQQKSSQAPKLLFHYYDKDFNNEADTPDNFQSRRPNTSFCFLDIRSPGLGDTAMYLCATSAGRGRANEQYFGPGTRLTVT.

This CDR3 reads CASSPTGGYGNTIYF. The DNA of the CDR3 is TGTGCCAGCTCCCCGACAGGGGGCTATGGAAACACCATATATTTT. V and J are TRBV18 and TRBJ1-3, with TRBD1 identical over 10 bases. With V trimmed by 6 bases and J by 3 bases, 5 bases remained unmatched. The CDR3 extends over 15 amino acids. Germline V gene lookup returns CDR1 KGHSH and CDR2 LQKENI.

The chain is built from TRBV19 and TRBJ2-5; perhaps TRBD1 as D (5 bases). CDR1 and CDR2 from the germline V gene are LNHDA and SQIVND (reference sequence). The CDR3 loop spans 14 amino acids. The ends were cut back, 5 bases at V and 2 bases at J, with 12 bases in the middle. In nucleotides, the CDR3 is TGTGCCAGTAGTCAGGGAAATGCACAAGAGACCCAGTACTTC. Protein: CASSQGNAQETQYF.

This clone was found a few times. This chain joins TRBV15 and TRBJ2-7; D perhaps matches TRBD1 (8 bases). The CDR3 is 14 amino acids. V gave up 5 bases and J gave up 5 bases, with 16 bases separating them. The germline gives CDR1 LNHNV, CDR2 YYDKDF (reference sequence). This chain's CDR3 is CATSPGQGGDEQYF. The CDR3 nucleotides read TGTGCCACCAGCCCAGGACAGGGAGGGGACGAGCAGTACTTC.

This chain uses TRBV19 with TRBJ1-1; no definite D call. This CDR3 has 11 amino acids. The germline CDR1 and CDR2 sequences are LNHDA and SQIVND (reference sequence). V lost 0 bases to trimming and J lost 7 bases, with 3 bases between them. Here the CDR3 DNA reads TGTGCCAGTAGTATAGAGTTTGAAGCTTTCTTT. Its translation is CASSIEFEAFF.